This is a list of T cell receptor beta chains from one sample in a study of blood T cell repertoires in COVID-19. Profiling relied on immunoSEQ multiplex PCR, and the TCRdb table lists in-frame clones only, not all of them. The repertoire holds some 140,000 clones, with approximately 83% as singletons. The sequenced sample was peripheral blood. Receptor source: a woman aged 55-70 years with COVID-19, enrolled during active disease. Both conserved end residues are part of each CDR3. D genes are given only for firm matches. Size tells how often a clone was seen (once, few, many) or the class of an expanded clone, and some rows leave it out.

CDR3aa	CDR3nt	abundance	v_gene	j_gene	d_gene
CASTKYGTESHGYTF	TGTGCCAGCACCAAATACGGGACAGAGTCCCATGGCTACACCTTC	.	TRBV7-9	TRBJ1-2	TRBD1
CASSMERGFGGELFF	TGTGCCAGCAGCATGGAAAGGGGATTCGGCGGGGAGCTGTTTTTT	once	TRBV7-8	TRBJ2-2	.
CSVGDSGTGIRGGGYTF	TGCAGCGTCGGAGATTCCGGGACAGGGATAAGAGGCGGTGGCTACACCTTC	few	TRBV29-1	TRBJ1-2	TRBD1
CASSADRGNTEAFF	TGTGCCAGCAGCGCCGACAGGGGGAACACTGAAGCTTTCTTT	.	TRBV9	TRBJ1-1	TRBD1
CASSLWTSGAYNEQFF	TGCGCCAGCAGCTTGTGGACTAGCGGTGCCTACAATGAGCAGTTCTTC	once	TRBV5-1	TRBJ2-1	TRBD2
CASSQRSGLNTGELFF	TGTGCCAGCAGCCAAAGATCGGGATTGAACACCGGGGAGCTGTTTTTT	few	TRBV14	TRBJ2-2	.
CASSQAVRGAGYTF	TGTGCCAGCAGCCAAGCGGTCCGGGGGGCTGGCTACACCTTC	.	TRBV3-1/TRBV3-2	TRBJ1-2	.
CASSFPQSNQPQHF	TGTGCCAGCAGTTTTCCGCAGAGCAATCAGCCCCAGCATTTT	.	TRBV6-5	TRBJ1-5	.
CASSLLGQGSYNSPLHF	TGCGCCAGCAGCTTGTTGGGGCAGGGATCTTATAATTCACCCCTCCACTTT	.	TRBV5-1	TRBJ1-6	.
CASSSSGEGVNTEAFF	TGTGCCAGCAGTTCCTCCGGGGAGGGGGTGAACACTGAAGCTTTCTTT	.	TRBV6-7	TRBJ1-1	.
CASRVGGQSNTEAFF	TGTGCCAGCAGGGTAGGGGGACAGTCGAACACTGAAGCTTTCTTT	.	TRBV2	TRBJ1-1	TRBD1
CASSLPGVSSTIYF	TGTGCCAGCAGCCTCCCCGGGGTCTCGAGCACCATATATTTT	.	TRBV14	TRBJ1-3	.
CASRMTVTLNYGYTF	TGTGCCAGCAGGATGACAGTTACCCTAAACTATGGCTACACCTTC	.	TRBV6-5	TRBJ1-2	.
CASSSFGTYEQYF	TGCGCCAGCAGCTCGTTCGGGACCTACGAGCAGTACTTC	.	TRBV5-1	TRBJ2-7	.
CASSQEDRYYGYTF	TGTGCCAGCAGCCAAGAAGACAGGTACTATGGCTACACCTTC	.	TRBV3-1/TRBV3-2	TRBJ1-2	.
CSARDPKTLAF	TGCAGTGCTAGAGATCCAAAAACGTTGGCATTC	.	TRBV20-1	TRBJ1-2	.
CASSVAPGNTEAFF	TGTGCCAGCAGCGTAGCTCCAGGCAACACTGAAGCTTTCTTT	few	TRBV9	TRBJ1-1	.
CASSLTDRAYGYTF	TGCGCCAGCAGCCTTACGGACAGGGCTTATGGCTACACCTTC	.	TRBV4-1	TRBJ1-2	TRBD1
CASSRQGSSYYGYTF	TGTGCCAGCAGTCGCCAGGGGTCGTCCTACTATGGCTACACCTTC	.	TRBV6-2/TRBV6-3	TRBJ1-2	.
CASSQRGTYEQYF	TGTGCCAGCAGTCAGAGAGGGACCTACGAGCAGTACTTC	.	TRBV3-1/TRBV3-2	TRBJ2-7	.
CASSEQYNSPLHF	TGTGCCAGCAGTGAACAGTATAATTCACCCCTCCACTTT	few	TRBV6-1	TRBJ1-6	.
CASSESGQGARRPQHF	TGCGCCAGCAGTGAGTCGGGACAGGGGGCCCGGCGGCCCCAGCATTTT	.	TRBV10-2	TRBJ1-5	TRBD1
CASSLRTGGAREAFF	TGCGCCAGCAGCTTGAGAACAGGGGGCGCCCGGGAAGCTTTCTTT	.	TRBV5-1	TRBJ1-1	TRBD1
CASKYGGAVNTEAFF	TGTGCCAGTAAGTACGGAGGGGCTGTGAACACTGAAGCTTTCTTT	few	TRBV19	TRBJ1-1	.
CASSSQDRGADTQYF	TGTGCCAGCAGCTCGCAGGACAGGGGCGCAGATACGCAGTATTTT	.	TRBV11-3	TRBJ2-3	TRBD1
CASSEARGGISDTQYF	TGTGCCAGCAGTGAAGCGCGGGGCGGGATTTCTGATACGCAGTATTTT	.	TRBV6-1	TRBJ2-3	.
CASSPRTKSSYNEQFF	TGCGCCAGCAGCCCTAGGACTAAGTCCTCCTACAATGAGCAGTTCTTC	.	TRBV5-1	TRBJ2-1	.
CASSVGTSGGSETQYF	TGTGCCAGCAGCGTTGGGACTAGCGGGGGGAGTGAGACCCAGTACTTC	.	TRBV9	TRBJ2-5	TRBD2
CATSDYRTSAQYF	TGTGCCACCAGTGATTACAGGACCTCGGCCCAGTACTTC	once	TRBV24-1	TRBJ2-5	.
CASRASDSSNTEAFF	TGTGCCAGCAGGGCTTCGGACAGCTCGAACACTGAAGCTTTCTTT	.	TRBV2	TRBJ1-1	.
CASSMDSRPNSPLHF	TGTGCCAGCAGTATGGACAGTCGCCCTAATTCACCCCTCCACTTT	.	TRBV6-5	TRBJ1-6	.
CASSYSGGMNTEAFF	TGTGCCAGCAGTTACTCCGGGGGAATGAACACTGAAGCTTTCTTT	.	TRBV6-5	TRBJ1-1	.
CASSIPAGSTVEQYF	TGTGCCAGTAGTATTCCCGCGGGGTCTACGGTTGAGCAGTACTTC	.	TRBV19	TRBJ2-7	.
CATSDPTRVNYEQFF	TGTGCCACCAGTGATCCCACTCGAGTTAACTATGAGCAGTTCTTC	.	TRBV24-1	TRBJ2-1	.
CASSLGERRNGYTF	TGCGCCAGCAGCTTGGGGGAAAGGAGGAACGGCTACACCTTC	.	TRBV5-1	TRBJ1-2	.
CAISGALPTRVFYGYTF	TGTGCCATCAGTGGGGCCCTCCCCACCAGGGTTTTCTATGGCTACACCTTC	.	TRBV10-3	TRBJ1-2	.
CASSSDSPGYTF	TGTGCCAGCAGCTCGGACTCTCCGGGCTACACCTTC	few	TRBV7-9	TRBJ1-2	.
CASSVAGWEQFF	TGTGCCAGCAGCGTAGCGGGGTGGGAGCAGTTCTTC	.	TRBV9	TRBJ2-1	.
CASSQDLAYGYTF	TGTGCCAGCAGCCAAGATTTGGCCTATGGCTACACCTTC	.	TRBV14	TRBJ1-2	.
CASSIVPGGNQPQHF	TGTGCCAGTAGTATAGTCCCAGGGGGCAATCAGCCCCAGCATTTT	.	TRBV19	TRBJ1-5	.
CASRRAHTSTDTQYF	TGTGCCAGCAGGAGGGCTCATACTAGCACAGATACGCAGTATTTT	once	TRBV6-5	TRBJ2-3	.
CASSPREAGRFSSNQPQHF	TGTGCCAGCTCACCACGTGAGGCAGGGAGGTTTAGTAGCAATCAGCCCCAGCATTTT	.	TRBV18	TRBJ1-5	.
CASRDRETLGNTIYF	TGTGCCAGCAGGGACCGGGAGACACTAGGGAACACCATATATTTT	.	TRBV6-5	TRBJ1-3	.
CASSAQGGSYNEQFF	TGTGCCAGCAGCGCGCAGGGAGGATCCTACAATGAGCAGTTCTTC	.	TRBV9	TRBJ2-1	.
CSVDSSSGYNEQFF	TGCAGCGTTGATTCGTCTAGCGGCTACAATGAGCAGTTCTTC	.	TRBV29-1	TRBJ2-1	TRBD2
CASSSGQGYSTFTDTQYF	TGTGCCAGCAGCTCAGGACAGGGGTACTCCACCTTCACAGATACGCAGTATTTT	.	TRBV7-6	TRBJ2-3	TRBD1